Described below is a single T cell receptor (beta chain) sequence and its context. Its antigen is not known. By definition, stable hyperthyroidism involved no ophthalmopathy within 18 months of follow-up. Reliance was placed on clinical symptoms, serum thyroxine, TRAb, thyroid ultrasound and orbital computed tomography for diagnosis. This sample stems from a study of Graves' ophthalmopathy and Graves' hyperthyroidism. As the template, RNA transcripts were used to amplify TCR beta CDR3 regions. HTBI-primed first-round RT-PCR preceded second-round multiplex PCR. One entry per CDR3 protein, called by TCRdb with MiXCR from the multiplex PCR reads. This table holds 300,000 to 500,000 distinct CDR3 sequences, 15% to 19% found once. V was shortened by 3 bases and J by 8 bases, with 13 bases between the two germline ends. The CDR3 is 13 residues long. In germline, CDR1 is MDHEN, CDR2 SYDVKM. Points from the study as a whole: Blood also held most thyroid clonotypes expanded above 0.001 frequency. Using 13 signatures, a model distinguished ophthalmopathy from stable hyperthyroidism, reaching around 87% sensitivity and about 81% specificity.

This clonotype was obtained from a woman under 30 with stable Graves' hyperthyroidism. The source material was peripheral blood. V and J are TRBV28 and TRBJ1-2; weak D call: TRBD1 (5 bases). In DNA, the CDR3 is TGTGCCAGCAGTTTTCCCGGGGGTCGGGGCTACACCTTC. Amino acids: CASSFPGGRGYTF.